This entry features one T cell receptor (beta chain) sequence. This clone was detected only a few times. What antigen it recognizes has not been identified. Per-base qualities were not stored, and no clone one base away is much larger. The sample comes from a study of T cell responses to AZD1222 COVID-19 vaccine (dated by TCRdb to 2020 to 2023). For the wider study: A total of 233 trial participants underwent TCR sequencing, of whom about 210 received two doses of AZD1222 and around 26 received two doses of the MenACWY control vaccine. Trial participants were enrolled by age into 18-55, 56-69 and 70-plus year subgroups, with approximately 150, 30 and 60 TCR-sequenced participants respectively. The paper as a whole reports these results and caveats: Participants were mostly white British and included more females than males, and it was suggested by the authors that clonal diversity may have been underestimated. Reportedly, close to half of the unique spike-specific TCRs recognized epitopes lying outside the regions that are mutated in the B.1.351 and B.1.1.7 variants. After two AZD1222 doses, spike-specific TCR breadth and depth were significantly higher than at day 0 and than in MenACWY recipients. Because no day 14 peak-response samples were available, repertoires were characterized only after the peak T cell response. Conclusions about previously exposed vaccinees are limited, since just five or six AZD1222 recipients were seropositive for SARS-CoV-2 at baseline. The 56-69-year group was small, and its depth increase did not reach significance, likely because of low power. The whole spike protein was spanned by vaccine-associated CD4 TCRs, and dominant responses were seen in regions 160-218 and 743-854.

The CDR3 regions of human TCRbeta chains were analyzed by immunosequencing. On the study's bioinformatics: Repertoire TCRs were checked for matches against a reference library of SARS-CoV-2-specific TCRs that had been generated using the MIRA antigen-specificity platform. Breadth meant the fraction of unique TCRs that were SARS-CoV-2-associated, whereas depth meant the fraction of total T cells that were SARS-CoV-2-associated. Using the MIRA data, each spike-specific TCR was mapped to the spike region that the TCR reacts to and placed in a CD4 or CD8 class. Log10-transformed breadth and depth values were compared by one-way ANOVA with Sidak's multiple comparisons tests. TCRdb obtained this table from immuneACCESS and retained in-frame rearrangements with V and J assigned. These tables miss some clones; where compared with another copy, unresolved V genes account for less than half of the shortfall, and the remainder is unexplained. V and J calls and clone size are copied from that table; D and trimming were computed from the DNA. In all, the sample holds 150,000 to 200,000 clones, and around 94% of those were seen once. The biggest ten clones account for approximately 4.6% of the sample.

CDR1 LNHDA and CDR2 SQIVND are derived from the germline V gene (reference sequence). The trim is 6 bases for V and 5 bases for J, with a gap of 16 bases between the germline ends. The CDR3 covers 15 residues, taking in both the cysteine and the phenylalanine. Only CDR3 DNA remains: 45 bases, in frame from the first base. In light of the paper, this sample's time point label describes: about 28 days (+/-7) after the second vaccine dose. AZD1222 recipients given second doses at about 4 weeks or at about 12 weeks were pooled, since spike-specific TCR depth and breadth were not found to differ between the two schedules. Vaccinee samples came from UK trials COV001 and COV002, including a single-blind randomized controlled phase 2/3 trial of AZD1222 (ChAdOx1 nCoV-19) in healthy adults. For TCRbeta chain sequencing, PBMC samples from trial participants were taken at day 0 and at day 28 after the second dose.

This TCR was recovered from an adult who received the AZD1222 COVID-19 vaccine. Sequenced material: peripheral blood, taken 28 days after the second AZD1222 dose. The chain couples TRBV19 to TRBJ1-4, with TRBD1 perhaps the D gene, on 5 matching bases. DNA sequence: TGTGCCAGTAGCAGAGGGGCCGGGGGGAATGAAAAACTGTTTTTT. The translation is CASSRGAGGNEKLFF.